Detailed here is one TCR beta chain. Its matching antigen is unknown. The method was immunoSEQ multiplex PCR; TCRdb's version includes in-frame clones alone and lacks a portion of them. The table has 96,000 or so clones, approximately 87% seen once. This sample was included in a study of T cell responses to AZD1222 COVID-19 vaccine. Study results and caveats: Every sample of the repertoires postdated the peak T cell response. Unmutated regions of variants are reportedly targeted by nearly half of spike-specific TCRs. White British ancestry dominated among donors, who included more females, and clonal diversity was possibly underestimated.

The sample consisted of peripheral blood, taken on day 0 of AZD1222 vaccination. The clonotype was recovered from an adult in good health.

The CDR3 is CASSLNTGELFF. CDR3 nucleotides: TGTGCCAGCAGTCTAAACACCGGGGAGCTGTTTTTT. This chain connects TRBV6-4 to TRBJ2-2; D unresolved. This CDR3 comprises 12 residues. Germline assignment: CDR1 MRHNA and CDR2 SNTAGT. Trimming stripped 5 bases from V and 2 bases from J, with 3 bases between.